Shown below are 11 T cell receptor beta chains from a single sample sequenced in a study of blood T cell repertoires in COVID-19. TCRdb's table, derived via immunoSEQ multiplex PCR, lists solely in-frame clones and lacks some. The sample records just over 300,000 clones, about 90% being singletons. Specimen: PBMCs or T cells enriched from blood (not recorded which). These receptor sequences come from a woman aged 18 to 35 with acute COVID-19.

This chain links TRBV28 with TRBJ1-2; D ambiguous. The CDR3 length is 12 residues. Deletions cut 6 bases from V and 4 bases from J, with 9 bases between. Germline V gives CDR1 MDHEN, CDR2 SYDVKM. The CDR3 DNA reads as TGTGCCAGCAGCTTAGGGCCCTATGGCTACACCTTC. Its protein is CASSLGPYGYTF.

The chain couples TRBV28 to TRBJ2-5; D perhaps matches TRBD2 (6 bases). This CDR3 is built from 14 residues. The germline V and J ends were trimmed by 6 bases and 5 bases, with 16 bases remaining between them. Germline V gene data show CDR1 as MDHEN and CDR2 as SYDVKM. The CDR3 DNA follows: TGTGCCAGCAGGGACCAGGGAGGTGGGGAGACCCAGTACTTC. This encodes CASRDQGGGETQYF.

The gene calls are TRBV6-5 and TRBJ2-7; 9 nucleotides match TRBD2. Per germline, CDR1 MNHEY and CDR2 SVGAGI. Trimming at V came to 10 bases and at J to 4 bases, leaving 11 bases not matched to a gene. CDR3 length: 14 residues. CDR3 protein: CATTWASGMYEQYF. DNA of the CDR3: TGTGCCACCACTTGGGCTAGCGGGATGTACGAGCAGTACTTC.

For the CDR3, the DNA is TGTGCCAGCAGTCCGGGAGGAGGGTCGGGAGAGACCCAGTACTTC. Amino acids: CASSPGGGSGETQYF. This chain joins TRBV6-4 and TRBJ2-5, with TRBD2 matching over 7 bases. The V gene's germline CDR1 is MRHNA and CDR2 SNTAGT. This CDR3 has 15 residues. V lost 5 bases and J lost 4; bases outside the gene matches: 10.

In this sample, this clone turned up once. J is TRBJ2-7 and V is TRBV11-1, with unresolved D. Trimming removed 3 bases at V and 3 bases at J, with 12 bases between. The CDR3 spans 14 residues. Germline V gene lookup returns CDR1 SGHAT and CDR2 FQDESV (reference sequence). The CDR3 loop is CASSFSGSLYEQYF. The CDR3 bases are TGTGCCAGCAGCTTTTCAGGCAGCCTCTACGAGCAGTACTTC.

This clone was picked up one time. The V and J genes are TRBV27 and TRBJ1-4; 10 positions match TRBD1. The CDR3 consists of 13 residues. V gave up 10 bases and J gave up 10 bases; unmatched junction bases: 9. Germline-derived CDR1 and CDR2 are MNHEY and SMNVEV (reference sequence). CDR3 coding DNA: TGTGCCACCTCCGGGGACAGGGGAGGAAAACTGTTTTTT. Translation: CATSGDRGGKLFF.

This clone was seen more than once but under ten times. The CDR3 loop is CASSPPGTEGQPQHF. The CDR3 nucleotides read TGTGCCAGCAGCCCCCCCGGGACAGAAGGACAGCCCCAGCATTTT. This sequence joins TRBV7-9 and TRBJ1-5; TRBD1 aligns across 7 bases. The CDR3 spans 15 residues. After removal of 5 bases from V and 7 bases from J, the junction contained 11 bases not matched to a gene. The germline CDR1 and CDR2 sequences are SEHNR and FQNEAQ (reference sequence).

This chain connects TRBV24-1 to TRBJ1-5; 8 positions agree with TRBD1. After removal of 3 bases from V and 6 bases from J, the junction contained 6 bases not matched to a gene. CDR1 and CDR2 from the germline V gene are KGHDR and SFDVKD. This CDR3 comprises 15 residues. DNA for the CDR3: TGTGCCACCAGTGATCGGGCAGGGGGCAGTCAGCCCCAGCATTTT. Protein product: CATSDRAGGSQPQHF.

The chain uses TRBV29-1 and TRBJ1-4; 8 nucleotides line up with TRBD1. The CDR3 runs to 13 residues. The trim removed 6 bases at V and 8 bases at J, leaving 8 bases unmatched. Germline V gene lookup returns CDR1 SQVTM and CDR2 ANQGSEA. CDR3 amino acids: CSVATGDGEKLFF. The CDR3 region has the DNA TGCAGCGTCGCGACAGGGGATGGAGAAAAACTGTTTTTT.

The rearrangement links TRBV28 to TRBJ1-5, with D possibly TRBD1 on 5 matching bases. The CDR3 has 14 amino acids. V shed 3 bases and J shed 4 bases, with 10 bases lying between them. Germline V gene lookup returns CDR1 MDHEN and CDR2 SYDVKM. In nucleotides, the CDR3 is TGTGCCAGCAGTTTTGACAGCCTGAATCAGCCCCAGCATTTT. Protein sequence: CASSFDSLNQPQHF. Filled out from reference TRBV28 and TRBJ1-5, the complete variable domain reads DVKVTQSSRYLVKRTGEKVFLECVQDMDHENMFWYRQDPGLGLRLIYFSYDVKMKEKGDIPEGYSVSREKKERFSLILESASTNQTSMYLCASSFDSLNQPQHFGDGTRLSIL.

The chain joins TRBV28 to TRBJ2-1, with TRBD2 as a possible D gene (6 bases). Germline-derived CDR1 and CDR2 are MDHEN and SYDVKM. The ends were cut back, 5 bases at V and 7 bases at J, with 6 bases in the middle. CDR3 size: 11 residues. CDR3 amino acids: CASSGGNEQFF. In DNA, the CDR3 is TGTGCCAGCAGTGGGGGGAATGAGCAGTTCTTC.